This entry is about one TCR beta chain. Its target antigen remains unknown. No much larger clone exists at a distance of one base, and base qualities are not known. This sample is drawn from a study of technical replicates of blood from a handful of donors (TCRdb year 2017). The receptor library was made with the immunoSEQ multiplex PCR assay. This immuneACCESS table, as held by TCRdb, lists in-frame sequences with V and J called but not all clones. Of the missing ones, under half trace to an unresolved V gene in checked studies; the others have no known cause. For this sample there are tens of thousands of clones; roughly 96% appear just once. The ten largest clones take up roughly 0.24% of the sample. The CDR3, cysteine through phenylalanine, is 15 amino acids long. CDR3 DNA only is kept here, 45 bases in frame from base 1. Clipping removes 2 bases from V and 2 bases from J, with 6 as the unmatched junction base count. From the germline V gene (reference sequence), CDR1 is SGHNT and CDR2 is YYREEE.

The source of this sequence is a human donor in good health. The chain is made from TRBV5-4 and TRBJ2-7, with 8 bases matching TRBD1. Sample: T cells isolated from PBMCs. The DNA sequence is as follows: TGTGCCAGCAGCTTTCCCGGGACAGGAACCTACGAGCAGTACTTC. Translated, this gives CASSFPGTGTYEQYF.